This entry is about one T cell receptor beta chain. The sample is drawn from a study of blood T cell repertoires in COVID-19. Losses at the gene ends were 1 base for V and 1 base for J; bases not matched to a gene: 6. Per the germline V gene, CDR1 is LGHNA and CDR2 is YSLEER. The CDR3 has 17 amino acids. Clones were sequenced by immunoSEQ multiplex PCR, and TCRdb holds only the in-frame ones, with some missing. The profile covers approximately 470,000 clones, with approximately 83% appearing a single time and roughly 3.2% taken by the ten largest. This TCR came from a human donor in a cohort sampled during active COVID-19. Sample: peripheral blood. The V and J genes are TRBV4-3 and TRBJ2-4; 8 bases match TRBD1. DNA for the CDR3: TGCGCCAGCAGCCAAGTACGACAGGGGAGCGCCAAAAACATTCAGTACTTC. Translation gives CASSQVRQGSAKNIQYF.